This TCR beta chain stems from a study of shared clonotypes between healthy human individuals. At the level of the study: Donor ages ranged 18 to 49 years: a couple of women, a few men. General study points: The study found lower generation probabilities in non-shared clonotypes than in those shared by all four donors.

Of note for this clone: Its matching antigen is unknown.

The authors split each subset's genomic DNA evenly across several immunoSEQ plates. The repertoire was sequenced with immunoSEQ multiplex PCR; TCRdb's copy has only in-frame clones and lacks some. The sample yields 2 million to 2.5 million clones, 93% seen once. CDR1 and CDR2 (germline): LNHDA, SQIVND (reference sequence). V was cut by 1 base and J by 2 bases, with 12 bases left in between. The CDR3 spans 16 residues. The sample taken for sequencing was naive CD4+ T cells from PBMCs. Stated subset: CD45RA+ positively selected. This chain joins TRBV19 and TRBJ2-1; unclear D gene. The source of this sequence is a man between 18 and 29 years old in good health. Some clones in this sample may be carry-over from other donors' samples. Written as DNA, the CDR3 is TGTGCCAGTAGTATAGTAGGGTCGAGACCCTACAATGAGCAGTTCTTC. Residues: CASSIVGSRPYNEQFF. Looking up the rest from reference TRBV19 and TRBJ2-1 gives the full variable domain: DGGITQSPKYLFRKEGQNVTLSCEQNLNHDAMYWYRQDPGQGLRLIYYSQIVNDFQKGDIAEGYSVSREKKESFPLTVTSAQKNPTAFYLCASSIVGSRPYNEQFFGPGTRLTVL.